The 2 T cell receptor beta chains presented below share a single source sample, sequenced in a study of shared clonotypes between healthy human individuals. The protocol was immunoSEQ multiplex PCR, while the TCRdb copy is restricted to in-frame clones and leaves out a portion. The data hold about 2.4 million clones, with approximately 94% observed a single time. The specimen sequenced was naive CD4+ T cells sorted from blood. As to subset: CD45RA+ positively selected. These receptors were collected from a man aged 18 to 30 in good health.

The count of this clone is one. This chain uses TRBV9 with TRBJ2-5, with TRBD1 identical over 8 bases. There are 16 residues in the CDR3. With V trimmed by 0 bases and J by 5 bases, 9 bases remained unmatched. The germline V gene encodes CDR1 SGDLS and CDR2 YYNGEE. The CDR3 sequence: CASSVGRTGGWETQYF. The CDR3 DNA reads as TGTGCCAGCAGCGTAGGACGAACAGGGGGATGGGAGACCCAGTACTTC.

This rearrangement joins TRBV11-3 to TRBJ1-1; D gene uncertain. The ends were cut back, 0 bases at V and 2 bases at J, with 10 bases in the middle. The CDR3 contains 15 residues. Germline CDR1 is SGHNT and CDR2 is YENEEA. The DNA for the CDR3 is TGTGCCAGCAGCTTAGATGGCGGGAGTAACACTGAAGCTTTCTTT. It is translated as CASSLDGGSNTEAFF.